This T cell receptor (beta chain) stems from a study of cytomegalovirus exposure and HLA in healthy donors. Study-wide findings and caveats: In a later analysis, common viral pathogens appeared linked to several of the most significant clusters. By a later analysis, the bulk of CMV-associated TCR beta chains appeared HLA-restricted. CMV serostatus was the only recorded immune exposure for donors.

Vbeta (60) and Jbeta (13) primers were used in the PCR. Here immunoSEQ multiplex PCR was the method, and the copy in TCRdb shows in-frame clones only, minus some. Altogether roughly 99,000 clones are present, around 67% being singletons, with the ten largest covering approximately 14%. Concerning this clone: Its antigen is not known.

Sequencing was performed on PBMCs. The receptor comes from a middle-aged woman in good health and CMV-seropositive.

The CDR3 region has the DNA TGTGCCATCAGGGAACAGGGTTCGAACACCGGGGAGCTGTTTTTT. This gives the protein CAIREQGSNTGELFF. The chain couples TRBV10-3 to TRBJ2-2; possible D gene TRBD1, 6 bases. The germline V gene has CDR1 ENHRY and CDR2 SYGVKD. The V and J ends lost 6 bases and 0 bases respectively, with 11 bases between them. The CDR3 covers 15 residues.